Shown below are 28 T cell receptor beta chains from a single sample sequenced in a study of shared clonotypes between healthy human individuals. Method: immunoSEQ multiplex PCR; TCRdb's copy keeps in-frame clones and lacks some. Of 95,000 to 120,000 clones in the sample, around two thirds were seen once. Sequenced: memory CD8+ T cells sorted from blood. Indicated subset: CD45RO+ cells pooled with CCR7-negative TemRA cells. These receptors were taken from a woman in her twenties or thirties in good health.

In its sample, this clone was seen a few times. The chain couples TRBV27 to TRBJ2-1; D unclear. CDR3 length: 13 residues. V lost 3 bases to trimming and J lost 7 bases, with 10 bases between them. Germline V gives CDR1 MNHEY, CDR2 SMNVEV (reference sequence). CDR3 residues: CASSFSLENEQFF. CDR3 DNA: TGTGCCAGCAGTTTCAGTCTAGAAAATGAGCAGTTCTTC.

The chain combines TRBV15 with TRBJ1-2, with D maybe TRBD1 (5 bases). Germline V gene sequence: CDR1 LNHNV, CDR2 YYDKDF (reference sequence). Trimming took off 3 bases at V and 6 bases at J, with 14 bases between the two ends. The CDR3 totals 14 residues. The CDR3 DNA is TGTGCCACCAGCAGTTATGCAGGGTCGGATGGCTACACCTTC. Translating it yields CATSSYAGSDGYTF.

The chain carries TRBV25-1 and TRBJ2-5; no definite D call. The CDR3 has 11 amino acids. V lost 6 bases to trimming and J lost 5 bases, with 7 bases between them. Germline CDR1 and CDR2: MGHDK and SYGVNS. The CDR3, as DNA: TGTGCCAGCAGCGCCAGGGAGACCCAGTACTTC. Protein product: CASSARETQYF. Supplemented by reference TRBV25-1 and TRBJ2-5, the full variable domain reads EADIYQTPRYLVIGTGKKITLECSQTMGHDKMYWYQQDPGMELHLIHYSYGVNSTEKGDLSSESTVSRIRTEHFPLTLESARPSHTSQYLCASSARETQYFGPGTRLLVL.

This clone was seen once. This chain uses TRBV7-9 with TRBJ2-5; no firm D call. The V end was cut by 5 bases, the J end by 4 bases, with 20 bases between. Germline CDR1 is SEHNR and CDR2 is FQNEAQ (reference sequence). CDR3 length equals 16 residues. CDR3 region: CASSPSSGQYRETQYF. DNA for the CDR3: TGTGCCAGCAGCCCCTCCTCCGGGCAGTACCGAGAGACCCAGTACTTC.

This chain connects TRBV11-3 to TRBJ2-5; TRBD1 aligns across 9 bases. The better agreement between TRBJ2-7 and the DNA end casts doubt on the J call. Germline CDR1 and CDR2: SGHNT and YENEEA. This CDR3 contains 13 residues. DNA of the CDR3: TGTGCCAGCAGCTTAACAGGGGGCGACGAGCAGTACTTC. Translated, it gives CASSLTGGDEQYF.

This clone turned up a few times. The rearrangement joins TRBV5-8 to TRBJ2-5; D gene uncertain. The V end lost 1 base, the J end lost 4 bases, and 14 bases lay between the germline ends. The CDR3 totals 15 residues. Per the germline V gene, CDR1 is SGHTS and CDR2 is YDEGEE. CDR3 loop: CASSLRGHWGETQYF. In DNA, the CDR3 is TGTGCCAGCAGCTTGAGAGGCCACTGGGGAGAGACCCAGTACTTC.

The V gene is TRBV25-1, the J gene TRBJ2-1; D gene unclear. Germline CDR1 reads MGHDK; CDR2 reads SYGVNS. The CDR3 length is 16 residues. V shed 1 base and J shed 0 bases, with 10 bases lying between them. CDR3 bases: TGTGCCAGCAGTGAATCCCCCCAGCGCTCCTACAATGAGCAGTTCTTC. Amino acids: CASSESPQRSYNEQFF.

The chain joins TRBV29-1 to TRBJ1-2; possibly TRBD1 for D (5 bases). Germline V gives CDR1 SQVTM, CDR2 ANQGSEA. Trimming pared 7 bases from V and 0 bases from J, leaving 18 bases between. The CDR3 consists of 15 residues. The CDR3 DNA sequence: TGCAGCGCTTCACCTTCCGACAGCCCTAACTATGGCTACACCTTC. Its protein is CSASPSDSPNYGYTF.

The chain employs TRBV11-3 and TRBJ2-2; 14 bases fit TRBD2. J lost 3 bases, V lost 4 bases, and 13 bases had no gene match. CDR1 is SGHNT and CDR2 is YENEEA in the germline V gene. The CDR3 runs to 20 residues. As DNA, the CDR3 is TGTGCCAGCAGCTCCCGAGGTTCGGGACTAGCGGGAGAGGACACCGGGGAGCTGTTTTTT. This gives the protein CASSSRGSGLAGEDTGELFF.

The chain recombines TRBV5-1 with TRBJ2-2; TRBD1 matches 8 bases. The CDR3 is made up of 17 amino acids. Germline trimming cut 0 bases from V and 1 base from J; bases unmatched to any gene: 5. Germline V lookup: CDR1 SGHRS, CDR2 YFSETQ. In DNA, the CDR3 is TGCGCCAGCAGCTTGGATCCAGGGGGCGGGAACACCGGGGAGCTGTTTTTT. Encoded protein: CASSLDPGGGNTGELFF.

V usage is TRBV7-1 and J usage is TRBJ2-6; TRBD2 might be the D (5 bases). TRBV7-1 is an open reading frame, and its role is uncertain. The CDR3 sequence is 15 residues long. V was pared by 6 bases and J by 1 base, with 10 bases between. CDR3 DNA: TGTGCCAGCAGTCAAGGCGGGTCTGGGGCCAACGTCCTGACTTTC. Protein product: CASSQGGSGANVLTF.

The V and J genes are TRBV5-1 and TRBJ2-7, with 7 bases matching TRBD2. The CDR3 runs 17 residues. Germline trimming cut 4 bases from V and 4 bases from J; bases unmatched to any gene: 17. Per germline, CDR1 SGHRS and CDR2 YFSETQ. The CDR3 protein is CASSPASSGTGPYEQYF. CDR3 DNA sequence: TGCGCCAGCAGCCCCGCATCAAGCGGGACTGGCCCTTACGAGCAGTACTTC.

This clone has only a few counts. The chain uses TRBV27 and TRBJ1-1; D call uncertain. CDR1 and CDR2 (germline): MNHEY, SMNVEV (reference sequence). CDR3 length equals 13 residues. V was shortened by 5 bases and J by 3 bases, with 10 bases between the two germline ends. The CDR3 protein is CASSLPRDTEAFF. CDR3 DNA: TGTGCCAGCAGTCTACCCCGTGACACTGAAGCTTTCTTT.

About this clone: The likely explanation is a read error, given a far larger clone one base away. No conserved phenylalanine or tryptophan ends this CDR3, so it is likely a read error. V usage is TRBV29-1 and J usage is TRBJ1-2, with TRBD1 matching over 10 bases. J was trimmed by 7 bases and V by 4 bases; bases with no gene match: 6. Germline-derived CDR1 and CDR2 are SQVTM and ANQGSEA. CDR3 size: 13 residues. The CDR3 spells CSVAGQGGLGYTL. The CDR3, as DNA: TGCAGCGTTGCCGGACAGGGGGGTCTTGGCTACACCCTC.

This clone occurred a few times. The CDR3 loop reads CASSHRDSYNEQFF. DNA of the CDR3: TGTGCCAGCAGCCACCGGGACAGCTACAATGAGCAGTTCTTC. This chain joins TRBV7-8 and TRBJ2-1; 7 bases match TRBD1. Germline V gene data show CDR1 as SGHVS and CDR2 as FQNEAQ. The CDR3 contains 14 residues. After removal of 5 bases from V and 3 bases from J, the junction contained 4 bases not matched to a gene.

The V gene is TRBV15, the J gene TRBJ2-3; D remains ambiguous. Trimming pared 4 bases from V and 1 base from J, leaving 9 bases between. This CDR3 has 14 amino acids. Germline assignment: CDR1 LNHNV and CDR2 YYDKDF (reference sequence). The CDR3 here is CATSTYVGTDTQYF. The CDR3 DNA is TGTGCCACCAGCACTTACGTTGGCACAGATACGCAGTATTTT. Filled out from reference TRBV15 and TRBJ2-3, the complete variable domain reads DAMVIQNPRYQVTQFGKPVTLSCSQTLNHNVMYWYQQKSSQAPKLLFHYYDKDFNNEADTPDNFQSRRPNTSFCFLDIRSPGLGDTAMYLCATSTYVGTDTQYFGPGTRLTVL.

V gene TRBV11-2 combines with J gene TRBJ2-3, with 8 bases matching TRBD2. Germline V gene lookup returns CDR1 SGHAT and CDR2 FQNNGV. Trimming cost V 4 bases and J 2 bases; bases outside gene matches: 8. The CDR3 has 16 residues. In DNA form, the CDR3 reads TGTGCCAGCAGCTCCGCACTAGCGGCACTCACAGATACGCAGTATTTT. It encodes CASSSALAALTDTQYF. Full variable domain (outside the CDR3, taken from reference TRBV11-2 and TRBJ2-3): EAGVAQSPRYKIIEKRQSVAFWCNPISGHATLYWYQQILGQGPKLLIQFQNNGVVDDSQLPKDRFSAERLKGVDSTLKIQPAKLEDSAVYLCASSSALAALTDTQYFGPGTRLTVL.

The V gene is TRBV10-3, the J gene TRBJ1-2; D ambiguous. The CDR3 has 14 residues. Germline CDR1 and CDR2: ENHRY and SYGVKD. Trimming took off 0 bases at V and 4 bases at J, with 9 bases between the two ends. This CDR3 is CAISESGGAYGYTF. In nucleotides, the CDR3 is TGTGCCATCAGTGAGTCTGGTGGAGCCTATGGCTACACCTTC.

This sequence joins TRBV2 and TRBJ2-1; D is perhaps TRBD2 (5 bases). Germline loops: CDR1 SNHLY, CDR2 FYNNEI. With 9 bases removed from V and 7 bases from J, the gap between germline ends came to 16 bases. The CDR3 extends over 13 amino acids. The CDR3 loop is CARGAARKNEQFF. The CDR3, as DNA: TGTGCCAGGGGAGCTGCCCGAAAGAATGAGCAGTTCTTC.

This clone was observed a handful of times. This chain joins TRBV7-2 and TRBJ2-5, with D possibly TRBD2 on 6 matching bases. Per germline, CDR1 SGHTA and CDR2 FQGNSA. Trimming removed 3 bases at V and 4 bases at J, with 9 bases between. This CDR3 spans 13 amino acids. The CDR3 DNA reads as TGTGCCAGCAGCTTGACGGGAGCAGAGACCCAGTACTTC. Translation: CASSLTGAETQYF.

The gene calls are TRBV7-9 and TRBJ1-2; D is ambiguous. Trimming took off 5 bases at V and 4 bases at J, with 23 bases between the two ends. This CDR3 region has 17 residues. In germline, CDR1 is SEHNR, CDR2 FQNEAQ (reference sequence). The CDR3 region has the DNA TGTGCCAGCAGCCAAGCCATCCTGTGGGCCCTCGGCTATGGCTACACCTTC. Translation: CASSQAILWALGYGYTF. Full variable domain (missing parts from reference TRBV7-9 and TRBJ1-2): DTGVSQNPRHKITKRGQNVTFRCDPISEHNRLYWYRQTLGQGPEFLTYFQNEAQLEKSRLLSDRFSAERPKGSFSTLEIQRTEQGDSAMYLCASSQAILWALGYGYTFGSGTRLTVV.

This clone was counted a single time. The chain carries TRBV4-2 and TRBJ2-7; 7 bases are shared with TRBD1. The CDR3 has 16 amino acids. The V segment lost 2 bases and the J segment 2 bases; nucleotides outside the gene matches: 9. Germline-derived CDR1 and CDR2 are LGHNA and YNFKEQ. The CDR3 DNA sequence: TGTGCCAGCAGCCAATTCCTTGACAGGGTAACCTACGAGCAGTACTTC. Protein product: CASSQFLDRVTYEQYF.

This clone appeared a single time. The rearrangement links TRBV11-2 to TRBJ2-7; D unresolved. The germline gives CDR1 SGHAT, CDR2 FQNNGV. Trimming took 3 bases from V and 6 from J, leaving 12 bases between them. The CDR3 sequence is 13 residues long. Here the CDR3 DNA reads TGTGCCAGCAGCTTCTCGACCTGGACCGAGCAGTACTTC. Translation: CASSFSTWTEQYF.

This clone was seen once. This chain joins TRBV5-1 and TRBJ1-4; 7 bases are shared with TRBD1. The CDR3 is 15 residues long. The germline V gene encodes CDR1 SGHRS and CDR2 YFSETQ. J was trimmed by 4 bases and V by 4 bases; bases with no gene match: 7. CDR3 nucleotides: TGCGCCAGCAGCATGGGGGACAGAGATAATGAAAAACTGTTTTTT. It codes for CASSMGDRDNEKLFF.

The sample holds many counts of this clone. This sequence joins TRBV15 and TRBJ2-1; 7 bases are a match to TRBD2. Per the germline V gene, CDR1 is LNHNV and CDR2 is YYDKDF (reference sequence). The CDR3 is made up of 16 amino acids. After removal of 0 bases from V and 7 bases from J, the junction contained 9 bases not matched to a gene. DNA for the CDR3: TGTGCCACCAGCAGAGAGTGGGGCGGGAGTAGGAATGAGCAGTTCTTC. Encoded protein: CATSREWGGSRNEQFF.

The rearrangement links TRBV7-2 to TRBJ1-5; unclear D gene. V lost 6 bases and J lost 2, with 14 bases in between. The CDR3 contains 15 residues. CDR1 is SGHTA, CDR2 FQGNSA, per germline. The CDR3 sequence is CASRFDNLGNQPQHF. In DNA, the CDR3 is TGTGCCAGCAGATTTGACAATTTAGGCAATCAGCCCCAGCATTTT.

The chain couples TRBV28 to TRBJ2-5; a weak D match, TRBD2 (5 bases). With the DNA end fitting TRBJ2-7 better, the J assignment may be wrong. The CDR3 has 16 amino acids. CDR1 MDHEN and CDR2 SYDVKM come from the germline V gene. CDR3: CASRHGKPGRSYEQYF. CDR3 coding DNA: TGTGCCAGCAGGCACGGGAAACCAGGAAGATCCTACGAGCAGTACTTC.

The chain employs TRBV6-1 and TRBJ1-2; D might be TRBD1 (5 bases). CDR1 and CDR2 (germline): MNHNS, SASEGT. The ends were cut back, 3 bases at V and 7 bases at J, with 12 bases in the middle. There are 13 residues in the CDR3. This CDR3 is CASSDPTDSGYTF. The CDR3 coding sequence is TGTGCCAGCAGTGATCCCACCGACAGTGGCTACACCTTC.